The sequence of this T cell receptor beta chain was determined in a study of spatial heterogeneity in lung cancer. In TCRdb, the 5' RACE reads were re-called with MiXCR into one record per CDR3 protein. The data hold some 37,000 distinct CDR3 sequences, with around 7.5% observed a single time. Time point given: sample taken at primary tumor resection. In its sample, this clonotype was seen many times. The receptor comes from a male donor with early-stage non-small cell lung cancer. Sequenced material: PBMCs, taken at surgery.

The CDR3 spells CASSDLRPGLAWSGNTIYF. In DNA, the CDR3 is TGTGCCAGCAGTGACCTTAGACCGGGACTGGCGTGGTCTGGAAACACCATATATTTT. The V gene is TRBV2, the J gene TRBJ1-3; a possible D gene is TRBD1 (5 bases). V lost 3 bases and J lost 1, with 22 bases in between. Germline values: CDR1 SNHLY, CDR2 FYNNEI. This CDR3 contains 19 residues.